Listed below are T cell receptor beta chains from one sample, sequenced in a study of early T cells in non-severe SARS-CoV-2 infection. Via MiXCR, TCRdb re-called the 5' RACE reads, giving one row per CDR3 protein. The profile shows approximately 65,000 distinct CDR3 sequences, 9% to 15% of them singletons. The specimen was whole blood. The receptors derive from an adult who was a healthcare worker with PCR-confirmed SARS-CoV-2 infection or an uninfected control (not recorded which). Both conserved end residues are part of each CDR3. Fields, in order: clone size, D gene, J gene, V gene, CDR3 DNA, CDR3 protein. The D gene is left open where the match is weak. Size is stated for part of the rows, as once, few or many counts, or as a class when the clone is expanded.

size: many
D: TRBD1
J: TRBJ1-1
V: TRBV7-8
DNA: TGTGCCAGCAGCTTAACAAGACAGGGTTTGCGGGCCACTGAAGCTTTCTTT
CDR3: CASSLTRQGLRATEAFF

size: NA
D: TRBD2
J: TRBJ2-3
V: TRBV20-1
DNA: TGCAGTGCTGGGGGACGAGCGGGGGTCAGCACAGATACGCAGTATTTT
CDR3: CSAGGRAGVSTDTQYF

size: many
D: NA
J: TRBJ1-1
V: TRBV29-1
DNA: TGCAGCGTTCAAAATTTGGGGACTGAAGCTTTCTTT
CDR3: CSVQNLGTEAFF

size: NA
D: TRBD1
J: TRBJ2-2
V: TRBV29-1
DNA: TGCAGCGGATCCCGGGACAGGGGGTCCGGGGAGCTGTTTTTT
CDR3: CSGSRDRGSGELFF

size: few
D: TRBD2
J: TRBJ2-1
V: TRBV14
DNA: TGTGCCAGCAGCCAAGATAGGAGCGGGGCCGTGGCGTTCTTC
CDR3: CASSQDRSGAVAFF

size: many
D: NA
J: TRBJ2-5
V: TRBV7-2
DNA: TGTGCCAGCAGCTCCCCGGACCATATCCGATTGGCCCAGTACTTC
CDR3: CASSSPDHIRLAQYF

size: NA
D: TRBD2
J: TRBJ2-1
V: TRBV5-4
DNA: TGTGCCAGCCTTGAAAACCCGACTAGCGGGGGTTACAATGAGCAGTTCTTC
CDR3: CASLENPTSGGYNEQFF

size: many
D: NA
J: TRBJ2-1
V: TRBV5-1
DNA: TGCGCCAGCAGCTTGGACGGCGGGGTAAACAATGAGCAGTTCTTC
CDR3: CASSLDGGVNNEQFF

size: NA
D: NA
J: TRBJ2-7
V: TRBV20-1
DNA: TGCAGTGCTTTCAACAGGGAGGCGGTCTACGAGCAGTACTTC
CDR3: CSAFNREAVYEQYF

size: NA
D: TRBD1
J: TRBJ1-3
V: TRBV30
DNA: TGTGCCTGGAGCCGCGGGGACAGGGCGAACACCATATATTTT
CDR3: CAWSRGDRANTIYF

size: many
D: NA
J: TRBJ2-5
V: TRBV5-1
DNA: TGCGCCAGCAGCCCGATGGGGCAGGGTGGGCAAGAGACCCAGTACTTC
CDR3: CASSPMGQGGQETQYF

size: few
D: NA
J: TRBJ2-3
V: TRBV7-2
DNA: TGTGCCAGCAGCCTTAGTTCTGATACGCAGTATTTT
CDR3: CASSLSSDTQYF